This T cell receptor (beta chain) came from a study of cytomegalovirus exposure and HLA in healthy donors. Study as a whole: The early release's HLA-typed donors yielded roughly 85 million unique TCRs. Findings and limits, study-wide: Information on immune exposure was restricted to one variable (CMV serostatus). Among the most significant clusters, several appeared linked to common viral pathogens in a later analysis. Analyses of presence and absence presupposed an approximately uniform sequencing depth across donors.

A few counts support this clone. Antigen specificity is unknown. From germline, CDR1 is SGHAT and CDR2 FQNNGV. This CDR3 comprises 15 residues. V shed 1 base and J shed 6 bases, with 15 bases lying between them. The PCR employed 60 Vbeta primers together with 13 Jbeta primers. Measured with immunoSEQ multiplex PCR; TCRdb has only the in-frame clones, and not every one. Of roughly 150,000 clones in the sample, around 75% were seen once. The sequencing sample was made of PBMCs. This clonotype was obtained from a man between 18 and 35 years old in good health and CMV-seronegative. The chain joins TRBV11-2 to TRBJ1-2, with D unresolved. The CDR3 is CASSLVGGLRDGYTF. CDR3 nucleotides: TGTGCCAGCAGCTTAGTAGGTGGCCTGAGGGATGGCTACACCTTC.